This record concerns one TCR beta chain sequence. Original processing methods: Researchers report that nucleated cell counts were estimated from reference gene primer amplification. TCRdb's table, derived via immunoSEQ multiplex PCR, lists solely in-frame clones and lacks some. That table furnishes V, J and clone size, whereas the DNA furnished D and trimming. The sample has about 410,000 clones; about 90% are singletons. The data stem from a study of blood T cell repertoires in COVID-19. Study-wide context: Donors in the United States, Italy and Spain gave samples during acute or convalescent COVID-19. Sample material is recorded as cDNA or gDNA derived from T cells, B-cell-depleted T cells, or PBMCs.

The recovered donors of Cohort 3 showed two negative PCRs, clearance, or symptom resolution. This CDR3 region has 16 residues. From germline, CDR1 is MDHEN and CDR2 SYDVKM. The V end lost 6 bases, the J end lost 1 base, and 16 bases lay between the germline ends. This TCR was recovered from a man between 18 and 35 years old who had recovered from COVID-19. Specimen: PBMCs or T cells enriched from blood (not recorded which). The genes are TRBV28 and TRBJ1-3; D is possibly TRBD1 (6 bases). In nucleotides, the CDR3 is TGTGCCAGCAGGAATCGGGGGGCCGGTTCTGGAAACACCATATATTTT. This translates into CASRNRGAGSGNTIYF.